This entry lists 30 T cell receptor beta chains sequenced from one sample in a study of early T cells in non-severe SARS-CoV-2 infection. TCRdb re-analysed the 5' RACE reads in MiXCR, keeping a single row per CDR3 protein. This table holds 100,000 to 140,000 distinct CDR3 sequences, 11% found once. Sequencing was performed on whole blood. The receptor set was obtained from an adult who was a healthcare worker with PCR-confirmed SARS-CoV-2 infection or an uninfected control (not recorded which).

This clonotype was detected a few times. In DNA form, the CDR3 reads TGTGCCAGCAGCTTGGGCCAGGCCAACAATGAGCAGTTCTTC. Translated, it gives CASSLGQANNEQFF. V gene TRBV7-2 combines with J gene TRBJ2-1; the D is unclear. The CDR3 contains 14 residues. Trimming removed 3 bases at V and 5 bases at J, with 11 bases between. CDR1 and CDR2 (germline): SGHTA, FQGNSA.

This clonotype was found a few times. The CDR3 spells CSVGSGRVDTQYF. DNA of the CDR3: TGCAGCGTTGGTAGCGGGAGAGTAGATACGCAGTATTTT. The chain has TRBV29-1 and TRBJ2-3, with 9 nucleotides matching TRBD2. V shed 4 bases and J 5 bases; nucleotides not matched to a gene: 4. The CDR3 is 13 residues long. Germline V CDR1 and CDR2: SQVTM, ANQGSEA.

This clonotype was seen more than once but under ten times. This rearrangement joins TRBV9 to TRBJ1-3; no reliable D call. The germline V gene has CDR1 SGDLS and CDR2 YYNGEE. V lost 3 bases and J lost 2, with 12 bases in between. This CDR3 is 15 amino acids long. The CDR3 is CASSAPPATGNTIYF. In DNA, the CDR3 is TGTGCCAGCAGCGCCCCCCCCGCAACTGGAAACACCATATATTTT.

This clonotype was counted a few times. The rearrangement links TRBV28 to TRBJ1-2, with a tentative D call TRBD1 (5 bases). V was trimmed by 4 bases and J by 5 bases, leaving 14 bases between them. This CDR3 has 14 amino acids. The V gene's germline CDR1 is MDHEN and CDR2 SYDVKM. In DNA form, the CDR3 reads TGTGCCAGCAGTTCTACAGGTTCATATTATGGCTACACCTTC. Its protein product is CASSSTGSYYGYTF.

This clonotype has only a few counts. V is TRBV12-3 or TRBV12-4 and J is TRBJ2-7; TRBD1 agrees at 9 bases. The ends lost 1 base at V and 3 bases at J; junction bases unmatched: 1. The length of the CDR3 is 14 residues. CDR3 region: CASSLVGQGYEQYF. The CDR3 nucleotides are TGTGCCAGCAGTTTAGTGGGACAGGGCTACGAGCAGTACTTC.

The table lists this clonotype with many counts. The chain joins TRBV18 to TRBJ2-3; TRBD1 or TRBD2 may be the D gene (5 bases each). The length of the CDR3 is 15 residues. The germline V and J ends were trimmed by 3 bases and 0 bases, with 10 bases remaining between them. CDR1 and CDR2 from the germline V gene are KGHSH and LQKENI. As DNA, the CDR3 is TGTGCCAGCTCACCCGGTGGGGACAGCACAGATACGCAGTATTTT. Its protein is CASSPGGDSTDTQYF.

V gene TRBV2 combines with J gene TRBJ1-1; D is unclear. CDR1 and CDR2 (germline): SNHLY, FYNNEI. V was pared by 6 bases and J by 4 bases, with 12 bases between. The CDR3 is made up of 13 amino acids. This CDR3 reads CASSATPSTEAFF. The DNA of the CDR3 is TGTGCCAGCAGCGCCACCCCTAGCACTGAAGCTTTCTTT.

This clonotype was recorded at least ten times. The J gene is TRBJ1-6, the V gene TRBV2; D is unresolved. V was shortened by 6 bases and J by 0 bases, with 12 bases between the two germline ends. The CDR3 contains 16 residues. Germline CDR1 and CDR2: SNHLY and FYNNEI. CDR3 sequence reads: CASRAGSSSYNSPLHF. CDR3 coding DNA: TGTGCCAGCAGGGCAGGCTCCAGCTCCTATAATTCACCCCTCCACTTT.

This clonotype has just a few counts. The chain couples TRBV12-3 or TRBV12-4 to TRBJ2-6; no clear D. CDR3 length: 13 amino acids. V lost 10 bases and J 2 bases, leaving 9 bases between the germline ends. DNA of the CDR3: TGTGCCACTCCAGGACCTGGGGCCAACGTCCTGACTTTC. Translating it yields CATPGPGANVLTF.

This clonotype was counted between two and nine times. CDR3: CASSQDLDTQYF. The CDR3 DNA reads TGTGCCAGCTCCCAAGACCTAGATACGCAGTATTTT. This sequence joins TRBV18 and TRBJ2-3; unclear D gene. Trimming removed 6 bases from V and 5 bases from J, with 9 bases in between. This CDR3 has 12 amino acids. CDR1 KGHSH and CDR2 LQKENI come from the germline V gene.

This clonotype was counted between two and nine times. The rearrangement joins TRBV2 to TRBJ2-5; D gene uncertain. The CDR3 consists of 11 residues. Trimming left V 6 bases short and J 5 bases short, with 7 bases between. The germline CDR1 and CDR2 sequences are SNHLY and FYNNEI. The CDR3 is CASRGFETQYF. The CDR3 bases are TGTGCCAGCAGGGGGTTTGAGACCCAGTACTTC.

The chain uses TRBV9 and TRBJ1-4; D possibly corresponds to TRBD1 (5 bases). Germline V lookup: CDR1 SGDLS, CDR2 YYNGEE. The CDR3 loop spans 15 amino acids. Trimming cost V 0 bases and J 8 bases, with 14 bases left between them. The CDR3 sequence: CASSVGGEISEKLFF. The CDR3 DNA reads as TGTGCCAGCAGCGTAGGAGGGGAAATCTCCGAAAAACTGTTTTTT.

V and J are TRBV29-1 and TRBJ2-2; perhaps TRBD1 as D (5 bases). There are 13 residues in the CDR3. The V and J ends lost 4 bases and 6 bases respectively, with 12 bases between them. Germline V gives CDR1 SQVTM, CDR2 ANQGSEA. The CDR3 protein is CSVASGPSGELFF. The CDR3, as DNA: TGCAGCGTTGCCTCAGGGCCGTCCGGGGAGCTGTTTTTT.

The CDR3 here is CASGGNNSPLHF. The CDR3 nucleotides read TGTGCCAGCGGGGGGAATAATTCACCCCTCCACTTT. J is TRBJ1-6 and V is TRBV28, with D possibly being TRBD1 (5 bases). Looked up from germline, CDR1 is MDHEN and CDR2 is SYDVKM. Trimming cost V 8 bases and J 5 bases, with 7 bases left between them. The CDR3 spans 12 residues.

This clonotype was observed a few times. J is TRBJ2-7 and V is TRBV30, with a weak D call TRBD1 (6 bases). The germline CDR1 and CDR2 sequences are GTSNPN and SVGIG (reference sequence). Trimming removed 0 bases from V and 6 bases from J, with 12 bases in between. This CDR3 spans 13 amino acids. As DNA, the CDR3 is TGTGCCTGGAGTGTACGGTCAGGGGCCGAGCAGTACTTC. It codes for CAWSVRSGAEQYF.

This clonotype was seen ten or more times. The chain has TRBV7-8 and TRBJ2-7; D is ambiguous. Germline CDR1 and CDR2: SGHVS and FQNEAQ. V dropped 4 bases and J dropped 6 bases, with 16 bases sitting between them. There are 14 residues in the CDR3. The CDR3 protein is CASSSGPRSSEQYF. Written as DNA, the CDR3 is TGTGCCAGCAGCTCCGGGCCCCGTTCGTCCGAGCAGTACTTC.

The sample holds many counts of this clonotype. CDR3 nucleotides: TGTGCCAGCAGTTTAGCAGGCTCACCCCTCCACTTT. Protein: CASSLAGSPLHF. The V call is TRBV12-3 or TRBV12-4, the J call TRBJ1-6; no reliable D call. The CDR3 length is 12 residues. V lost 0 bases and J 10 bases, leaving 4 bases between the germline ends.

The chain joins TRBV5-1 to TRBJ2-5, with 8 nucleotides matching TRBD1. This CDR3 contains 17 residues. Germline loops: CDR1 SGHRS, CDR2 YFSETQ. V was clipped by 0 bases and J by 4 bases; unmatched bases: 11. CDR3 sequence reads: CASSLAPRGTGGETQYF. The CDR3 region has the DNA TGCGCCAGCAGCTTGGCTCCCCGCGGGACAGGTGGAGAGACCCAGTACTTC.

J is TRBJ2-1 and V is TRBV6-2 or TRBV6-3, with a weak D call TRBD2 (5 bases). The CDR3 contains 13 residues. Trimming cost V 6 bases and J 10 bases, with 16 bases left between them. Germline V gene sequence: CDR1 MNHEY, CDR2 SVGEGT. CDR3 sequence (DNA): TGTGCCAGCAGCCGTCTTTCCCGGGAAGAGCAGTTCTTC. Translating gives CASSRLSREEQFF.

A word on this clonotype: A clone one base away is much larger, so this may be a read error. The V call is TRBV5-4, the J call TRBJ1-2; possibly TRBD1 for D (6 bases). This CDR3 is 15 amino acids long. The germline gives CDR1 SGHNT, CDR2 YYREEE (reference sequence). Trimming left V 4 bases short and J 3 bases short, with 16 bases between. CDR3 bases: TGTGCCAGCAGCCAGGGACACGGGATCGACTATGGCTACACCTTC. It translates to CASSQGHGIDYGYTF.

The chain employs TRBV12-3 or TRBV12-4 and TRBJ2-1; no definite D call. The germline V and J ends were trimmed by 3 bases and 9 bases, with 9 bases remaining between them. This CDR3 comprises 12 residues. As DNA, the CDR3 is TGTGCCAGCAGTTTCTCGTACTCTGAGCAGTTCTTC. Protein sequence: CASSFSYSEQFF.

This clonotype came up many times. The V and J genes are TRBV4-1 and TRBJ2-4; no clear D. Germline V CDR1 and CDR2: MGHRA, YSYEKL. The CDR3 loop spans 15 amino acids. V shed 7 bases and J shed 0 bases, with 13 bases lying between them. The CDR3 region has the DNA TGCGCCAGCACAGTAGTCTATTTAGCCAAAAACATTCAGTACTTC. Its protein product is CASTVVYLAKNIQYF.

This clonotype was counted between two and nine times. The CDR3 region is CSVEVQGLRGEQYF. The DNA of the CDR3 is TGCAGTGTTGAGGTCCAGGGGCTCCGGGGCGAGCAGTACTTC. J is TRBJ2-7 and V is TRBV20-1; a possible D gene is TRBD1 (6 bases). Trimming cost V 7 bases and J 6 bases, with 22 bases left between them. CDR3 length equals 14 residues. Looked up from germline, CDR1 is DFQATT and CDR2 is SNEGSKA (reference sequence).

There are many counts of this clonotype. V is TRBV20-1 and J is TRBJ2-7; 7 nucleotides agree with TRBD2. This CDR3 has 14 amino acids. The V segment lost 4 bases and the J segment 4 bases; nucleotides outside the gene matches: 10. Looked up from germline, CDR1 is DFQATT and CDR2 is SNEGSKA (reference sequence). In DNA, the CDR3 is TGCAGTGCTACGCCGGGCTCCGGGGGGTACGAGCAGTACTTC. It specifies CSATPGSGGYEQYF.

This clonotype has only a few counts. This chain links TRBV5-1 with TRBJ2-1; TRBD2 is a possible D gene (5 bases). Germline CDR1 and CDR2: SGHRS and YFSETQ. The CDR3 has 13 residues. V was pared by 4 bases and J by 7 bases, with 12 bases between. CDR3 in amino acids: CASSRPPGNEQFF. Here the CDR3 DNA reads TGCGCCAGCAGCCGGCCTCCGGGGAATGAGCAGTTCTTC.

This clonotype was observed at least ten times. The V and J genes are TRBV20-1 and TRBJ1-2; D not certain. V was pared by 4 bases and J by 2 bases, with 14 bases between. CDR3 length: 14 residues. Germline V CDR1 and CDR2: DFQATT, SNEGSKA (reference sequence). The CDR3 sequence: CSATIYGKNYGYTF. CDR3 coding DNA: TGCAGTGCTACTATCTACGGGAAAAACTATGGCTACACCTTC.

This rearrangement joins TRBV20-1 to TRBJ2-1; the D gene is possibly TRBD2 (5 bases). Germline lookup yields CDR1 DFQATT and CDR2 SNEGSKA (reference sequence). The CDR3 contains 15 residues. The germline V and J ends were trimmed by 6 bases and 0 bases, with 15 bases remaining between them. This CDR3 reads CSANILASSYNEQFF. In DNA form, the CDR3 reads TGCAGTGCCAACATCCTAGCAAGCTCCTACAATGAGCAGTTCTTC.

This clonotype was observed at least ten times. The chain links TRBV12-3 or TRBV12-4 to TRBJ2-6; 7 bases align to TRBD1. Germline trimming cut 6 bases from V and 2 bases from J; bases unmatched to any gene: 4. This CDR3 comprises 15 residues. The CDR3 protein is CASRTGLPGANVLTF. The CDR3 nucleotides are TGTGCCAGCAGGACAGGGCTACCTGGGGCCAACGTCCTGACTTTC.

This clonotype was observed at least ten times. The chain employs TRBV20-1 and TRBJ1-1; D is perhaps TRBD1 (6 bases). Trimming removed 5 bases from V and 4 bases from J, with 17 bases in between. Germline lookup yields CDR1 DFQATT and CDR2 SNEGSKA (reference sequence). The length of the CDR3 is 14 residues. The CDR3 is CSAVDRTWTTEAFF. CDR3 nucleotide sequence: TGCAGTGCTGTAGACAGGACATGGACCACTGAAGCTTTCTTT.

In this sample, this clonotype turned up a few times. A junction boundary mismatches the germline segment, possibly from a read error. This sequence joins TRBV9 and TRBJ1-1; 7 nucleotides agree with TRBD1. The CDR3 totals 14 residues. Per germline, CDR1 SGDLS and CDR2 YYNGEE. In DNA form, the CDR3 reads TGTGCCAGCAGCGTAGAGGGGGCTTCCACTGAAGTTTTCTTT. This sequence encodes CASSVEGASTEVFF.